The 5 T cell receptor beta chains presented below share a single source sample, sequenced in a study of control samples from healthy donors and cancer patients. TCRdb's copy holds only in-frame clones and misses some; the assay was immunoSEQ multiplex PCR. This table has roughly 86,000 clones, just over 90% appearing once. The sample consisted of blood. The receptors shown here come from a woman younger than 35 in good health.

This chain uses TRBV2 with TRBJ1-2; D call uncertain. The ends were cut back, 3 bases at V and 5 bases at J, with 10 bases in the middle. Germline V gives CDR1 SNHLY, CDR2 FYNNEI. The CDR3 is 13 residues long. CDR3 sequence reads: CASSDLALYGYTF. The CDR3, as DNA: TGTGCCAGCAGTGATCTGGCTCTGTATGGCTACACCTTC.

The V and J genes are TRBV11-2 and TRBJ1-1; possibly TRBD1 for D (6 bases). There are 12 residues in the CDR3. Germline lookup yields CDR1 SGHAT and CDR2 FQNNGV. V shed 5 bases and J shed 7 bases, with 11 bases lying between them. In DNA form, the CDR3 reads TGTGCCAGCAGCCCCGACAGGTTTGAAGCTTTCTTT. Amino acids: CASSPDRFEAFF.

This rearrangement joins TRBV4-1 to TRBJ2-2; D possibly matches TRBD1 or TRBD2 (5 bases each). The CDR3 covers 17 residues. Germline CDR1 MGHRA, CDR2 YSYEKL. Trimming shortened V by 1 base and J by 5 bases, and 17 bases separated the two germline ends. The CDR3 protein is CASSQVWGRLPTGELFF. CDR3 in DNA: TGCGCCAGCAGCCAAGTATGGGGACGACTTCCGACCGGGGAGCTGTTTTTT.

V gene TRBV7-3 combines with J gene TRBJ1-6; 8 nucleotides match TRBD1. Germline V lookup: CDR1 SGHTA, CDR2 FQGTGA. The CDR3 contains 15 residues. V trimming: 4 bases; J trimming: 6 bases; junction bases outside the gene matches: 5. The CDR3 here is CASSSDRGGNSPLHF. The CDR3 bases are TGTGCCAGCAGCTCCGACAGGGGAGGTAATTCACCCCTCCACTTT.

This chain uses TRBV15 with TRBJ2-3; 8 positions agree with TRBD2. With V trimmed by 9 bases and J by 1 base, 6 bases remained unmatched. CDR3 length: 14 amino acids. Germline assignment: CDR1 LNHNV and CDR2 YYDKDF (reference sequence). Here the CDR3 DNA reads TGTGCCACTGGCCGGCGGGGGGGCACAGATACGCAGTATTTT. Encoded protein: CATGRRGGTDTQYF.